Below, one T cell receptor beta chain is given with its context. Patients in Seattle were enrolled during active infection, then followed longitudinally. Per the original methods: Reference gene primers were amplified, and this amplification served to estimate nucleated cell counts. This table comes from immunoSEQ multiplex PCR, and its TCRdb copy is limited to in-frame clones, with some not included. D and trimming were read from the DNA, whereas the V and J calls and clone size are those reported in that table. The data contain 40,000 to 60,000 clones, under 90% of them singletons. Trimming took 4 bases from V and 0 from J; bases not matched to a gene: 8. Germline CDR1 and CDR2: SGHRS and YFSETQ. CDR3 length: 16 amino acids. This entry belongs to a study of blood T cell repertoires in COVID-19. Study at large: PBMCs, B-cell-depleted T cells, or T cells provided the cDNA or gDNA that made up the material.

Input material: peripheral blood. The genes are TRBV5-1 and TRBJ2-3, with 7 bases matching TRBD2. The sequence was collected from an elderly woman with COVID-19, enrolled during active disease. The CDR3 nucleotides are TGCGCCAGCAGCCCTACGGCGGGAGTAAGCACAGATACGCAGTATTTT. It encodes CASSPTAGVSTDTQYF.